This T cell receptor beta chain was sequenced during a study of identifying expanded T cells in peripheral blood (dated 2019 in TCRdb). About the full investigation: Separate aliquots of the same genomic DNA pool were sequenced to produce technical replicates, and four replicates were compared in pairs.

On this clone: Its antigen is not yet known. Per-base qualities were not stored, and no clone one base away is much larger.

The cysteine opens and the phenylalanine closes a CDR3 of 12 amino acids. Just CDR3 DNA is preserved here, 36 bases in frame from base 1. CDR1 SGDLS and CDR2 YYNGEE were looked up in the germline V gene. Cut back by 3 bases and 8 bases, the V and J ends lie 10 bases apart. The immunoSEQ Assay, which uses bias-controlled multiplex PCR amplification of genomic DNA, was used to profile TCRbeta CDR3 regions. In the original analysis: The absolute abundance of each unique TCRbeta CDR3 region was quantified after sequences were collapsed and filtered. Differential abundance was tested with two models: a binomial (Fisher-equivalent) model and a beta-binomial model that adds time-dependent variance fitted from healthy donors. Clones with fewer than 5 combined templates were removed, and a clone was called differentially abundant if the clone's Benjamini-Hochberg FDR was below 0.01. In the beta-binomial model, variance was expressed as a function of the total template count across the two samples, in the form v = (b*log(k)+a)^2. The immuneACCESS repertoire file appears here via TCRdb, limited to in-frame rearrangements. These files lack a portion of the clones; in checked studies, under half of the deficit traces to unresolved V genes, and the cause of the others is not known. That table is the source of V, J and clone size, and D and trimming were worked out from the DNA. Within this sample are 90,000 or so clones, with around 86% of them counted one time only. The top ten clonotypes cover around 5.6% of the sample.

During the collection period, no immune events, such as infections, were documented for the healthy donors. Blood repertoires from healthy donors were used as a training cohort for calibrating time-dependent variance in a beta-binomial model of differential abundance of T-cell clones. The training cohort included 10 healthy donors, of whom 3 were female and 7 were male. Donor ages ranged from about 25 to 70 years, with an average of approximately 43 years. Whole blood was collected from each healthy donor at three time points spaced 2 to 3 weeks apart and obtained from a commercial supplier. For immunosequencing, genomic DNA was extracted from whole blood that had not been sorted. General findings and caveats noted by the study authors: Around 1.3 differentially abundant clones were flagged by the binomial model between technical replicates, whereas about 16 and 20 were flagged over approximately two weeks and four weeks, respectively. The authors expected biological variance in healthy repertoires might increase further over much longer intervals such as months to years. Across all healthy-donor time intervals, the beta-binomial model significantly cut both the number of clones called differentially abundant and the false-positive rate. Variance in clone template counts between approximately 2-week samples significantly increased with total template count across all healthy donors.

The material sequenced was blood. The sequence joins TRBV9 to TRBJ2-3; perhaps TRBD1 is the D gene, with 6 bases matching. The TCR comes from a person between 18 and 75 years old in good health. The DNA sequence reads TGTGCCAGCAGCGAGCAAGGGGGTACGCAGTATTTT. Its coded protein is CASSEQGGTQYF.